A single sample gave rise to the 5 T cell receptor beta chains below, sequenced in a study of prognosis after radiotherapy for stage I lung cancer. Two-round multiplex PCR amplified TCR beta CDR3 from genomic DNA. Round-one PCR had primers specific to each TRBV and TRBJ gene. TCRdb re-called the multiplex PCR reads through MiXCR, storing one row per CDR3 protein. This sample yields around 26,000 distinct CDR3 sequences, of which about 45% are seen a single time; about 16% belongs to the top ten. Sample: PBMCs, taken before or after stereotactic body radiation therapy (not recorded which). Receptor source: a donor aged 50 or older with non-small cell lung cancer.

This clonotype is labeled medium-sized. The chain employs TRBV6-1 and TRBJ2-3; 7 bases are shared with TRBD1. The length of the CDR3 is 14 residues. V was clipped by 6 bases and J by 2 bases; unmatched bases: 5. Germline CDR1 is MNHNS and CDR2 is SASEGT. The CDR3 sequence: CASSLDRATDTQYF. The CDR3 DNA reads TGTGCCAGCAGCCTCGACAGGGCCACAGATACGCAGTATTTT.

The genes are TRBV6-2 or TRBV6-3 and TRBJ2-3; 7 bases line up with TRBD2. The junction had 6 bases not matched to a gene; V was cut back by 6 bases and J by 3 bases. The CDR3 consists of 14 residues. Germline loops: CDR1 MNHEY, CDR2 SVGEGT. CDR3 protein: CASRVTGGTDTQYF. DNA of the CDR3: TGTGCCAGCAGGGTGACGGGGGGAACAGATACGCAGTATTTT.

A note on this clonotype: The junction differs from germline at one of its ends, possibly a read error. The gene calls are TRBV6-1 and TRBJ2-7; D is perhaps TRBD2 (5 bases). The CDR3 runs 12 residues. CDR1 is MNHNS and CDR2 is SASEGT in the germline V gene. In DNA form, the CDR3 reads TGTGCCATCTACCGGGATCCCTACGAGCATTACTTC. This gives the protein CAIYRDPYEHYF.

The sample holds a few counts of this clonotype. This probably arose from a read error, given a far larger clone one base away. V gene TRBV6-9 combines with J gene TRBJ2-7; D remains ambiguous. Germline V gene lookup returns CDR1 MNHGY and CDR2 SVAAGI. Trimming removed 4 bases at V and 1 base at J, with 14 bases between. The CDR3 totals 15 residues. CDR3 sequence: CASSSPYSLSYEQYF. In DNA form, the CDR3 reads TGTGCCAGCAGTTCCCCGTACAGCCTATCCTACGAGCAGTACTTC.

This clonotype was seen many times. One end of the junction does not line up with germline, which may come from a read error. The chain joins TRBV2 to TRBJ1-2, with D uncertain. This CDR3 has 14 residues. Germline assignment: CDR1 SNHLY and CDR2 FYNNEI. The CDR3 DNA sequence: TGTGCCAGCAGCGAAGGGCGGCAGAACTATGGCTACACCTTC. Its translation is CASSEGRQNYGYTF. Looking up the rest from reference TRBV2 and TRBJ1-2 gives the full variable domain: EPEVTQTPSHQVTQMGQEVILRCVPISNHLYFYWYRQILGQKVEFLVSFYNNEISEKSEIFDDQFSVERPDGSNFTLKIRSTKLEDSAMYFCASSEGRQNYGYTFGSGTRLTVV.